This T cell receptor beta chain was identified during a study of blood T cells in healthy people across ages. A sample-barcoded 5' primer and a J-beta primer mix were used in a second PCR of roughly 7 to 11 cycles. TCRdb ran MiXCR on the 5' RACE reads and lists one entry per CDR3 protein. The data hold hundreds of thousands of distinct CDR3 sequences, with 32% observed a single time. Germline trimming cut 6 bases from V and 3 bases from J; bases unmatched to any gene: 4. The CDR3 totals 15 residues. CDR1 and CDR2 from the germline V gene are SNHLY and FYNNEI. Study results and caveats: Whereas aged donors had fewer naive CD4+ cells, long-lived donors had more of them and higher diversity.

A few counts support this clonotype. The antigen remains undetermined. The rearrangement uses TRBV2 and TRBJ2-2; 10 bases map to TRBD1. The TCR comes from a woman aged 80 or older in good health. Sequences were obtained from blood. CDR3 region: CASRADRGYTGELFF. CDR3 nucleotide sequence: TGTGCCAGCAGGGCGGACAGGGGGTACACCGGGGAGCTGTTTTTT.